This T cell receptor (beta chain) emerged from a study of OX40 agonist ivuxolimab in advanced cancers. Some clones are missing from TCRdb's copy, which holds only in-frame ones; the method was immunoSEQ multiplex PCR. The table has 50,000 to 65,000 clones, around 85% seen once. This clonotype originated in an adult with an advanced solid tumor such as melanoma, head and neck, liver or kidney cancer. Sequencing was performed on CD4+ or CD8+ T cells sorted from blood, taken in a trial of the OX40 agonist ivuxolimab.

The CDR3 DNA follows: TGTGCCAGCAAAACTTCTCAGGCTAGCGGGTATGGAGAGACCCAGTACTTC. It yields the protein CASKTSQASGYGETQYF. This rearrangement joins TRBV7-9 to TRBJ2-5, with 8 bases that match TRBD2. V shed 7 bases and J 4 bases; nucleotides not matched to a gene: 17. The CDR3 is 17 residues long. The germline CDR1 and CDR2 sequences are SEHNR and FQNEAQ (reference sequence).